The sequence of this TCR beta chain was determined in a study of blood T cell repertoires in COVID-19 (dated by TCRdb to about 2020). For the study in its entirety: Samples from collaborators originated in the United States, Italy and Spain and spanned both the acute and convalescent phases of COVID-19. The prospective study material was composed of cDNA or gDNA derived from T cells, B-cell-depleted T cells, or PBMCs. The dataset comprised deeply sampled blood TCRbeta repertoires from subjects exposed to, actively infected with, or recovered from COVID-19. The repertoires were released in a freely available public database intended as a resource for research on the immune response to SARS-CoV-2. The samples were drawn from two sources: the first 160 participants of the ongoing ImmuneRACE study, and fewer than 1,500 subjects contributed by 6 global collaborators. The sample metadata nearly always contained a de-identified subject ID, COVID-19 status, age in years and sex. HLA class I and class II types, where available, came from metadata supplied by the sample provider rather than from assay-based typing. General study outcomes and caveats: The amount of clinical and demographic metadata varied by source and participant and was provided uncurated.

Participants in the prospective study were aged 18 to 89 years, lived in 24 United States geographic areas, and enrolled through a virtual design. Cohort assignment in the prospective study relied on participant-reported clinical history from a screening survey and a study questionnaire. For ImmuneRACE Cohort 3, a participant was defined as recovered based on two consecutive negative NP/OP PCR tests, clearance by a healthcare professional, or resolution of symptoms. In the prospective study, whole blood, serum and a nasopharyngeal or oropharyngeal swab were collected from each participant by mobile phlebotomists. Prospective study participants could optionally give additional blood draws and questionnaires over an approximately 2-month period. Before DNA extraction, blood samples from the prospective study were shipped at room temperature or frozen. According to the germline V gene, CDR1 reads SNHLY and CDR2 reads FYNNEI. The CDR3, cysteine through phenylalanine, is 13 amino acids long. This entry keeps only the CDR3 DNA: 39 bases, framed from base 1. A distance of 7 bases separates the germline ends of V and J, which lose 3 bases and 2 bases respectively.

In regard to this clone: The target of this receptor is not known. Base qualities are not recorded, but no much larger clone differs from it by a single base.

TCRbeta CDR3 regions were amplified from genomic DNA by means of the immunoSEQ Assay, a bias-controlled multiplex PCR. The source study handled its data this way. The number of nucleated cells in each sample was estimated from the amplification of reference gene primers within the assay. To quantify the absolute abundance of each unique TCRbeta CDR3 rearrangement, sequence reads were collapsed and filtered. For each sample, productive Simpson clonality was calculated as the square root of Simpson's diversity index across productive rearrangements. In its TCRdb copy, this immuneACCESS table keeps in-frame sequences only and misses some clones. Where compared with another copy, unresolved V genes explain less than half of these, and the others have no known cause. The DNA was the basis for D and trimming; V, J and clone size are from that table. For this sample the table gives roughly 160,000 clones, of which 80% to 85% were detected only once. Roughly 13% of the sample is in the top ten clones.

Input material: PBMCs or T cells enriched from blood (not recorded which). The source of this sequence is a woman in her sixties or seventies who had recovered from COVID-19. This sequence uses TRBV2 and TRBJ2-5, and perhaps TRBD2 as D gene, on 5 matching bases. CDR3 sequence: CASSDRRQETQYF. DNA sequence: TGTGCCAGCAGTGATCGGAGGCAAGAGACCCAGTACTTC.